The present T cell receptor (beta chain) was sequenced within a study of CD8 T cells in ankylosing spondylitis. Study observations and caveats: CD8+ cells made up the disease-linked clones, which were relatively rare in peripheral blood. Significantly higher representation of disease-linked clones was reported for matched ankylosing spondylitis synovial fluid. A TCR beta motif made of fewer than 10 highly homologous variants seemed typical of ankylosing spondylitis blood.

Turning to this clonotype: Its antigen remains unknown.

TCRdb independently ran MiXCR on the 5' RACE reads; one entry per CDR3 protein. The sample shows 670,000 or so distinct CDR3 sequences, around 19% of them seen only once. The CDR3 totals 17 residues. CDR1 and CDR2 (germline): LGHNT, FRNRAP. V lost 2 bases, J lost 0 bases, and 14 bases lay in between. The TCR was taken from a male donor with ankylosing spondylitis. The chain recombines TRBV12-5 with TRBJ2-1; D remains ambiguous. The sample comprised blood, either unsorted or a sorted T cell fraction (not recorded which). Here the CDR3 reads CASGLLFRANSYNEQFF. In nucleotides, the CDR3 is TGTGCTAGTGGTTTGCTCTTTCGCGCCAACTCCTACAATGAGCAGTTCTTC.